This T cell receptor beta chain was recovered during a study of blood T cell repertoires in COVID-19. About the study: Both acute and convalescent COVID-19 samples were obtained from the United States, Italy and Spain. T cells, B-cell-depleted T cells, or PBMCs supplied cDNA or gDNA.

CDR3 length: 16 amino acids. Germline V gives CDR1 SGHTA, CDR2 FQGNSA. V gave up 1 base and J gave up 2 bases, with 15 bases separating them. In the study's own analysis: Estimation of nucleated cell counts was performed using reference gene primer amplification. Measured with immunoSEQ multiplex PCR; TCRdb has only the in-frame clones, and not every one. V and J calls and clone size are as listed in that table; D and trimming were resolved from the DNA. The sample lists tens of thousands of clones, roughly four fifths seen once, with approximately 5.9% in the top ten. This chain links TRBV7-2 with TRBJ2-7; D possibly corresponds to TRBD2 (6 bases). Sequenced sample: peripheral blood. The clonotype was recovered from a human donor in a cohort sampled during active or convalescent COVID-19. CDR3 amino acids: CASSLEVRGLTYEQYF. In DNA form, the CDR3 reads TGTGCCAGCAGCTTAGAAGTGCGGGGCCTCACCTACGAGCAGTACTTC.